This T cell receptor (beta chain) appears in the sequencing data of a study of a mutant IDH1 vaccine in newly diagnosed glioma. Study background: Investigators started vaccination 4-6 weeks after radiotherapy alone, or with temozolomide cycles. Standard pretreatment was either radiotherapy, temozolomide, or, for most, radiochemotherapy with temozolomide.

Generated by immunoSEQ multiplex PCR, the TCRdb table keeps only in-frame clones and is missing some. The sample has approximately 70,000 clones; nearly 85% are singletons. Indicated time point: week 23, last vaccination. It was 300 ug of mutant IDH1 20-mer peptide that made up each vaccine dose, given with topical imiquimod. A word on this clone: Its target is unknown.

The length of the CDR3 is 16 residues. Losses at the gene ends were 1 base for V and 4 bases for J; bases not matched to a gene: 4. Germline CDR1 reads SEHNR; CDR2 reads FQNEAQ (reference sequence). The chain recombines TRBV7-9 with TRBJ2-7, with 13 bases that match TRBD2. Sample: PBMCs, taken from a glioma patient whose treatment included an IDH1 peptide vaccine. This clonotype was sampled from a man aged 18 to 30 with glioma. In nucleotides, the CDR3 is TGTGCCAGCAGCTTAGGACTAGCGGGAGGCGGATACGAGCAGTACTTC. The encoded protein is CASSLGLAGGGYEQYF.